The T cell receptor beta chain under discussion was sequenced for a study of blood T cell repertoires in COVID-19. Study as a whole: Samples of COVID-19 (acute and convalescent) were obtained from the United States, Italy and Spain. From T cells, B-cell-depleted T cells, or PBMCs came the material, which was cDNA or gDNA.

CDR3 length equals 16 residues. The V gene's germline CDR1 is SGDLS and CDR2 YYNGEE. Trimming at V came to 0 bases and at J to 1 base, leaving 4 bases not matched to a gene. In the original analysis: Cell counts per sample came from amplifying reference gene primers. Profiling relied on immunoSEQ multiplex PCR, and the TCRdb table lists in-frame clones only, not all of them. V and J calls and clone size follow that table, whereas D and trimming were derived from the DNA. Of about 260,000 clones in the sample, more than 75% are singletons; the top ten hold about 8.6%. Source material: peripheral blood. The sequence derives from a man aged 35 to 55 with active or convalescent COVID-19. The gene calls are TRBV9 and TRBJ2-7; 10 bases fit TRBD1. Here the CDR3 DNA reads TGTGCCAGCAGCGTAGAGGGGACAGGGGTTTCCTACGAGCAGTACTTC. Its protein product is CASSVEGTGVSYEQYF.